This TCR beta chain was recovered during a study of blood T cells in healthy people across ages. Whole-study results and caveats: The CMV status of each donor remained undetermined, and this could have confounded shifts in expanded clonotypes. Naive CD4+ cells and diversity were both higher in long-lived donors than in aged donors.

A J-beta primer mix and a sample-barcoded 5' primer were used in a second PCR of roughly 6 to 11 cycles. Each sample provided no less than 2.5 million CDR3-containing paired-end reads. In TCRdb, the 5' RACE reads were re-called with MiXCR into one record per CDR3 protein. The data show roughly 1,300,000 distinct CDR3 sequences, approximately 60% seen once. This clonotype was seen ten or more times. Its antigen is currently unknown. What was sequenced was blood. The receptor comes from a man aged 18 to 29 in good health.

The CDR3 spells CSASQGQEPYEQYF. DNA of the CDR3: TGCAGTGCTAGTCAGGGACAGGAACCCTACGAGCAGTACTTC. The rearrangement links TRBV20-1 to TRBJ2-7, with 8 positions matching TRBD1. CDR3 length equals 14 residues. J lost 2 bases, V lost 3 bases, and 6 bases had no gene match. Germline CDR1 reads DFQATT; CDR2 reads SNEGSKA (reference sequence).